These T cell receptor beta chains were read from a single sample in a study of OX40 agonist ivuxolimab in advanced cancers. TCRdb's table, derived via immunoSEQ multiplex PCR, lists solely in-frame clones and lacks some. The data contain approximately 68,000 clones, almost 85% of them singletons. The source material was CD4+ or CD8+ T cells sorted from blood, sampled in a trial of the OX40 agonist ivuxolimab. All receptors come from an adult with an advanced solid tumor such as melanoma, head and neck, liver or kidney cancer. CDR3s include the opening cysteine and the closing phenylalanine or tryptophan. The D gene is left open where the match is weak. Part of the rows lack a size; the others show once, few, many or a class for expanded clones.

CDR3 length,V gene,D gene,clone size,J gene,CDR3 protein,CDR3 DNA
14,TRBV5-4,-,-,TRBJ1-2,CASSLDAGLYGYTF,TGTGCCAGCAGCTTGGATGCAGGGCTCTATGGCTACACCTTC
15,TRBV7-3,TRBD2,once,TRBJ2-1,CASSLTSGGFGEQFF,TGTGCCAGCAGCTTAACTAGCGGGGGGTTTGGTGAGCAGTTCTTC
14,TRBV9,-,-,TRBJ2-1,CASSLDTAYNEQFF,TGTGCCAGCAGCCTCGACACCGCCTACAATGAGCAGTTCTTC
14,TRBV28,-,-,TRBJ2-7,CASSLEGISYEQYF,TGTGCCAGCAGTTTAGAAGGGATCTCCTACGAGCAGTACTTC
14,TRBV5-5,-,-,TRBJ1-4,CASSLGVPNEKLFF,TGTGCCAGCAGCTTGGGAGTTCCTAATGAAAAACTGTTTTTT
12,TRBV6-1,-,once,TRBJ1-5,CASTILGQPQHF,TGTGCCAGTACGATTCTCGGTCAGCCCCAGCATTTT
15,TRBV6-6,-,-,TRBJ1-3,CASRNSLSSGNTIYF,TGTGCCAGCAGGAACTCCTTGAGCTCTGGAAACACCATATATTTT
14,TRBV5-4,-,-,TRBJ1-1,CASSSSSDRSEAFF,TGTGCCAGCAGCTCGTCTTCCGACAGGTCTGAAGCTTTCTTT
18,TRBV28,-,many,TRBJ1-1,CASSTYFSAAYRIAEAFF,TGTGCCAGCAGCACATATTTTTCCGCAGCTTATAGAATCGCTGAAGCTTTCTTT
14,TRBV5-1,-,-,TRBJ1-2,CASSLVQTNYGYTF,TGCGCCAGCAGCTTGGTACAGACTAACTATGGCTACACCTTC
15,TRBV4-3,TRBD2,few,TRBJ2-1,CASSQDSLAGGEQFF,TGCGCCAGCAGCCAAGATTCTTTGGCGGGGGGGGAGCAGTTCTTC
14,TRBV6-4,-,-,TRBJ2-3,CASSLTRGTDTQYF,TGTGCCAGCAGTTTGACTAGAGGGACAGATACGCAGTATTTT
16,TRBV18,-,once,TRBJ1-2,CASSPPLGVGDYGYTF,TGTGCCAGCTCACCACCGTTGGGAGTAGGGGACTATGGCTACACCTTC
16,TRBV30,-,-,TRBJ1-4,CAWSVLWGQGNEKLFF,TGTGCCTGGAGTGTTTTGTGGGGGCAGGGAAATGAAAAACTGTTTTTT
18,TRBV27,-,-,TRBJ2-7,CASSLSSRSAGRSYEQYF,TGTGCCAGCAGTTTATCGAGTAGGTCGGCGGGTAGGTCCTACGAGCAGTACTTC
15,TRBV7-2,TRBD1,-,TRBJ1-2,CASSLERDRGYGYTF,TGTGCCAGCAGCTTAGAGCGCGACAGGGGGTATGGCTACACCTTC
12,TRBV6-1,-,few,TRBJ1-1,CASSPTGREAFF,TGTGCCAGCAGTCCCACGGGCAGGGAAGCTTTCTTT
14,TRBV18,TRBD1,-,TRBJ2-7,CASSPRGQAYEQYF,TGTGCCAGCTCACCAAGGGGGCAGGCCTACGAGCAGTACTTC
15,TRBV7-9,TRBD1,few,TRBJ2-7,CASSFPGTAFFEQYF,TGTGCCAGCAGCTTCCCCGGGACAGCCTTCTTCGAGCAGTACTTC
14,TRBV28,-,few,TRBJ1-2,CASSSNWRDYGYTF,TGTGCCAGCAGTTCTAACTGGCGGGACTATGGCTACACCTTC
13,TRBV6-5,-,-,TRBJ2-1,CASSPFGGTRQFF,TGTGCCAGCAGCCCGTTCGGGGGGACAAGACAGTTCTTC
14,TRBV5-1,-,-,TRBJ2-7,CASSLGRSIYEQYF,TGCGCCAGCAGCCTGGGTAGGAGCATCTACGAGCAGTACTTC
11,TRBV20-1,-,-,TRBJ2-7,CSALSHHEQYF,TGCAGTGCCTTATCGCACCACGAGCAGTACTTC
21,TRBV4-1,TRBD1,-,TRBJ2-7,CASSRGPTGQGAMATSYEQYF,TGCGCCAGCAGCCGCGGCCCGACGGGACAGGGGGCTATGGCGACCTCCTACGAGCAGTACTTC
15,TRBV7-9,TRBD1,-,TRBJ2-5,CASSLTGGRQETQYF,TGTGCCAGCAGCTTGACAGGGGGTCGGCAAGAGACCCAGTACTTC
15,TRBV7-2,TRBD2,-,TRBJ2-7,CASSLGRGGPYEQYF,TGTGCCAGCAGCTTAGGACGGGGGGGCCCCTACGAGCAGTACTTC
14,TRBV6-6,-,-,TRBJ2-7,CASILDGLSYEQYF,TGTGCCAGCATCCTAGACGGGCTCTCCTACGAGCAGTACTTC
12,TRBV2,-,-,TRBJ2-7,CASGQDYYEQYF,TGTGCCAGCGGCCAAGACTATTACGAGCAGTACTTC
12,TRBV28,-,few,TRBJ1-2,CASSLEQGGYTF,TGTGCCAGCAGTTTAGAGCAGGGTGGCTACACCTTC
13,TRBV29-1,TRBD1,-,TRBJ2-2,CSFMTGGHGELFF,TGCAGCTTCATGACAGGGGGCCACGGGGAGCTGTTTTTT
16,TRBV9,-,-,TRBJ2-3,CASSVAGHSSTDTQYF,TGTGCCAGCAGCGTAGCCGGACACTCAAGCACAGATACGCAGTATTTT
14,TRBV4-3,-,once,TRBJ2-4,CASSQAGTKNIQYF,TGCGCCAGCAGCCAGGCGGGGACCAAAAACATTCAGTACTTC
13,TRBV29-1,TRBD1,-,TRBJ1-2,CSADRGADYGYTF,TGCAGCGCTGACAGGGGTGCGGACTATGGCTACACCTTC
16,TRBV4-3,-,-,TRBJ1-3,CASSQEDAGSGNTIYF,TGCGCCAGCAGCCAGGAGGACGCCGGCTCTGGAAACACCATATATTTT
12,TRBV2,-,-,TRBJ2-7,CASTPGGREQYF,TGTGCCAGCACGCCCGGTGGGCGTGAGCAGTACTTC
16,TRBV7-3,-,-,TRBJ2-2,CASSSQSGVGTGELFF,TGTGCCAGCAGCTCTCAAAGCGGCGTAGGAACCGGGGAGCTGTTTTTT
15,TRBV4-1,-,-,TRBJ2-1,CASSQDGSSYNEQFF,TGCGCCAGCAGCCAAGACGGAAGCTCCTACAATGAGCAGTTCTTC
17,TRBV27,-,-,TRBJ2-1,CASSFRMVGAAYNEQFF,TGTGCCAGCAGTTTCCGAATGGTAGGGGCGGCCTACAATGAGCAGTTCTTC
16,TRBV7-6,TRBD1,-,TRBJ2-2,CASSFRQGGNTGELFF,TGTGCCAGCAGCTTCCGACAGGGCGGGAACACCGGGGAGCTGTTTTTT
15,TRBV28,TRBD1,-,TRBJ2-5,CASSPGTGSQETQYF,TGTGCCAGCAGTCCCGGGACAGGGAGTCAAGAGACCCAGTACTTC
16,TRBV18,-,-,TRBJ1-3,CASSQRRDNVANTIYF,TGTGCCAGCTCACAGAGGCGGGACAACGTGGCAAACACCATATATTTT
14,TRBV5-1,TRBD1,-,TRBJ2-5,CASSLGGGGETQYF,TGCGCCAGCAGCTTGGGAGGGGGCGGAGAGACCCAGTACTTC
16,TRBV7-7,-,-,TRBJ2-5,CASSLAGARDWETQYF,TGTGCCAGCAGCTTAGCGGGGGCACGAGACTGGGAGACCCAGTACTTC
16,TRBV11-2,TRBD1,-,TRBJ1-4,CASSLRATGRDEKLFF,TGTGCCAGCAGCTTGCGGGCGACAGGGCGCGATGAAAAACTGTTTTTT
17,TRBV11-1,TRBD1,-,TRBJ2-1,CASSLLRDRGPYNEQFF,TGTGCCAGCAGCTTACTAAGGGACAGGGGGCCCTACAATGAGCAGTTCTTC
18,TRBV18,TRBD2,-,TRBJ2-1,CASSPQTSGLSSYNEQFF,TGTGCCAGCTCACCACAGACTAGCGGGCTTAGCTCCTACAATGAGCAGTTCTTC
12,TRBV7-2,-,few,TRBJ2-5,CASSSYGETQYF,TGTGCCAGCAGCTCCTACGGGGAGACCCAGTACTTC
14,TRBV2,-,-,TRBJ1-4,CASSGSRGGEKLFF,TGTGCCAGCAGTGGGTCCAGGGGTGGTGAAAAACTGTTTTTT
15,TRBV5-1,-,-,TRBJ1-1,CASSPEGVLDTEAFF,TGCGCCAGCAGCCCTGAAGGAGTTCTAGACACTGAAGCTTTCTTT
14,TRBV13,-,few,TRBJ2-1,CASSLNPLNNEQFF,TGTGCCAGCAGCCTCAACCCACTAAACAATGAGCAGTTCTTC
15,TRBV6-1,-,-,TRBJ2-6,CASSEQGYGANVLTF,TGTGCCAGCAGTGAACAGGGGTATGGGGCCAACGTCCTGACTTTC
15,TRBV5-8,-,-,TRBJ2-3,CASRQPGNPRDTQYF,TGTGCCAGCAGACAGCCGGGGAACCCGAGAGATACGCAGTATTTT
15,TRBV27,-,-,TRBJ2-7,CANWILGLLTYEQYF,TGTGCCAACTGGATTTTGGGGCTTCTAACCTACGAGCAGTACTTC
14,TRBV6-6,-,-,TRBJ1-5,CASSYRVGNQPQHF,TGTGCCAGCAGTTACAGGGTCGGCAATCAGCCCCAGCATTTT
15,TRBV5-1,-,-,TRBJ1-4,CASSVDSTSSEKLFF,TGCGCCAGCAGCGTCGACAGCACCTCGAGTGAAAAACTGTTTTTT
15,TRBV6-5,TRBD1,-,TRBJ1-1,CASRATGGGNTEAFF,TGTGCCAGCAGGGCGACAGGGGGCGGCAACACTGAAGCTTTCTTT
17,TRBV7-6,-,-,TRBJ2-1,CASSQELGGLLYNEQFF,TGTGCCAGCAGCCAGGAGCTGGGCGGACTCCTATACAATGAGCAGTTCTTC
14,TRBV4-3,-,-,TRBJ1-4,CASSQGSNNEKLFF,TGCGCCAGCAGCCAAGGCAGTAATAATGAAAAACTGTTTTTT
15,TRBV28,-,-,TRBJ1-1,CASSLEGSFRTEAFF,TGTGCCAGCAGTTTAGAGGGTTCGTTTCGGACTGAAGCTTTCTTT
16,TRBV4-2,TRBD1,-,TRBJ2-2,CASSLTGTGDTGELFF,TGTGCCAGCAGCCTTACCGGGACAGGGGACACCGGGGAGCTGTTTTTT